A single sample is the source of the 15 T cell receptor beta chains below, sequenced in a study of beta chain features in type 1 diabetes. The sequenced template was cDNA made from the entire isolated RNA. Profiling relied on immunoSEQ multiplex PCR, and the TCRdb table lists in-frame clones only, not all of them. The profile covers 350,000 to 450,000 clones, with around 16% appearing a single time and approximately 0.019% taken by the ten largest. The sequencing input was naive CD4+ T cells from blood. The receptors were gathered from a woman younger than 30 in good health.

In this sample, this clone turned up a few times. J is TRBJ1-3 and V is TRBV9, with D uncertain. The length of the CDR3 is 16 residues. Per germline, CDR1 SGDLS and CDR2 YYNGEE. Between the trimmed V and J ends, which lost 0 bases and 0 bases, there was a span of 10 bases. The CDR3 here is CASSVDTSYSGNTIYF. The CDR3 coding sequence is TGTGCCAGCAGCGTAGACACCTCATACTCTGGAAACACCATATATTTT.

CDR3 residues: CASSLSSYLAYEQYF. The CDR3, as DNA: TGTGCCAGCAGTTTATCTTCCTACCTCGCCTACGAGCAGTACTTC. The chain recombines TRBV28 with TRBJ2-7; no reliable D call. Trimming took off 1 base at V and 2 bases at J, with 12 bases between the two ends. The CDR3 consists of 15 residues. CDR1 is MDHEN and CDR2 is SYDVKM in the germline V gene.

There are a few counts of this clone. The chain couples TRBV9 to TRBJ2-1, with D maybe TRBD2 (6 bases). The CDR3 extends over 15 amino acids. Germline CDR1 is SGDLS and CDR2 is YYNGEE. The V end was cut by 1 base, the J end by 0 bases, with 8 bases between. CDR3 DNA sequence: TGTGCCAGCAGCGTAATCGGGAGCTCCTACAATGAGCAGTTCTTC. Amino acid sequence: CASSVIGSSYNEQFF.

The chain carries TRBV7-9 and TRBJ2-1; 7 bases fit TRBD2. The CDR3 covers 15 residues. The V gene's germline CDR1 is SEHNR and CDR2 FQNEAQ (reference sequence). V gave up 4 bases and J gave up 6 bases; unmatched junction bases: 9. CDR3 nucleotides: TGTGCCAGCAGCTGGGTCGGACTAGATAGCAATGAGCAGTTCTTC. Encoded protein: CASSWVGLDSNEQFF.

This clone was recorded a few times. This chain connects TRBV7-9 to TRBJ2-2; no definite D call. The V end was cut by 7 bases, the J end by 1 base, with 10 bases between. The CDR3 extends over 14 amino acids. Germline-derived CDR1 and CDR2 are SEHNR and FQNEAQ (reference sequence). CDR3 in DNA: TGTGCCAGCACTCTCACTCGGAACACCGGGGAGCTGTTTTTT. Residues: CASTLTRNTGELFF. Full variable domain (remainder filled in from reference TRBV7-9 and TRBJ2-2): DTGVSQNPRHKITKRGQNVTFRCDPISEHNRLYWYRQTLGQGPEFLTYFQNEAQLEKSRLLSDRFSAERPKGSFSTLEIQRTEQGDSAMYLCASTLTRNTGELFFGEGSRLTVL.

This clone has a single count. This rearrangement joins TRBV29-1 to TRBJ1-1, with TRBD1 identical over 8 bases. V lost 7 bases, J lost 6 bases, and 7 bases stayed unmatched. The CDR3 runs to 12 residues. Germline V gives CDR1 SQVTM, CDR2 ANQGSEA. The CDR3 loop is CSGTGSWAEAFF. The DNA of the CDR3 is TGCAGCGGGACAGGGAGTTGGGCTGAAGCTTTCTTT.

This clone was observed a handful of times. The chain links TRBV7-2 to TRBJ2-1; D gene uncertain. The CDR3 totals 13 residues. V lost 2 bases to trimming and J lost 3 bases, with 5 bases between them. Germline V lookup: CDR1 SGHTA, CDR2 FQGNSA. The CDR3 reads CASSLSSYNEQFF. The CDR3 bases are TGTGCCAGCAGCTTATCCAGCTACAATGAGCAGTTCTTC.

The V gene is TRBV28, the J gene TRBJ1-5, with D tentatively TRBD1 (6 bases). Between the trimmed V and J ends, which lost 8 bases and 3 bases, there was a span of 17 bases. The V gene's germline CDR1 is MDHEN and CDR2 SYDVKM. This CDR3 comprises 15 residues. In DNA, the CDR3 is TGTGCCAGCGAGGGCCGACAGGCTCCCAATCAGCCCCAGCATTTT. Translating it yields CASEGRQAPNQPQHF.

Comments on this clone: Other nucleotide sequences in the sample specify the same CDR3. The rearrangement links TRBV7-2 to TRBJ2-7; D is possibly TRBD1 (6 bases). The ends were cut back, 6 bases at V and 3 bases at J, with 9 bases in the middle. Germline V gene lookup returns CDR1 SGHTA and CDR2 FQGNSA. The CDR3 extends over 12 amino acids. The CDR3 protein is CASSEQGYEQYF. CDR3 DNA: TGTGCCAGCAGTGAACAGGGCTACGAGCAGTACTTC.

As regards this clone: Different DNA sequences within this sample yield the same CDR3. V and J are TRBV28 and TRBJ2-1, with D maybe TRBD2 (6 bases). The ends were cut back, 3 bases at V and 0 bases at J, with 9 bases in the middle. The CDR3 is 15 residues long. Germline assignment: CDR1 MDHEN and CDR2 SYDVKM. CDR3 sequence reads: CASSFLGSSYNEQFF. In nucleotides, the CDR3 is TGTGCCAGCAGTTTTCTCGGGAGCTCCTACAATGAGCAGTTCTTC. Combining the CDR3 with reference TRBV28 and TRBJ2-1 gives the whole variable domain DVKVTQSSRYLVKRTGEKVFLECVQDMDHENMFWYRQDPGLGLRLIYFSYDVKMKEKGDIPEGYSVSREKKERFSLILESASTNQTSMYLCASSFLGSSYNEQFFGPGTRLTVL.

In nucleotides, the CDR3 is TGTGCCAGCAGTCGCGGGAGGGTCTACGAGCAGTACTTC. This codes for CASSRGRVYEQYF. The chain employs TRBV27 and TRBJ2-7; 9 nucleotides agree with TRBD2. V was clipped by 5 bases and J by 3 bases; unmatched bases: 2. The CDR3 spans 13 residues. Germline V gene lookup returns CDR1 MNHEY and CDR2 SMNVEV (reference sequence).

In this sample, this clone turned up once. This sequence joins TRBV4-1 and TRBJ2-7; D is uncertain. V was cut by 2 bases and J by 3 bases, with 11 bases left in between. The germline V gene encodes CDR1 MGHRA and CDR2 YSYEKL. CDR3 size: 14 residues. The CDR3 nucleotides are TGCGCCAGCAGCCAACTGAACGGTATCTACGAGCAGTACTTC. Translated: CASSQLNGIYEQYF.

The rearrangement joins TRBV9 to TRBJ2-7; D may be TRBD1 (6 bases). There are 14 residues in the CDR3. The germline gives CDR1 SGDLS, CDR2 YYNGEE. V was cut by 4 bases and J by 0 bases, with 11 bases left in between. As DNA, the CDR3 is TGTGCCAGCAGCTCCCGACAGGCCTCCTACGAGCAGTACTTC. It yields the protein CASSSRQASYEQYF. Drawing the rest from reference TRBV9 and TRBJ2-7, the complete variable domain is DSGVTQTPKHLITATGQRVTLRCSPRSGDLSVYWYQQSLDQGLQFLIQYYNGEERAKGNILERFSAQQFPDLHSELNLSSLELGDSALYFCASSSRQASYEQYFGPGTRLTVT.

V is TRBV19 and J is TRBJ1-1, with 7 bases fitting TRBD1. Germline CDR1 and CDR2: LNHDA and SQIVND (reference sequence). CDR3 length equals 10 residues. V dropped 8 bases and J dropped 8; count of bases not matched to a gene: 2. CDR3 in DNA: TGTGCCAGTGGGGACAGAGAAGCTTTCTTT. This translates into CASGDREAFF. Combining the CDR3 with reference TRBV19 and TRBJ1-1 gives the whole variable domain DGGITQSPKYLFRKEGQNVTLSCEQNLNHDAMYWYRQDPGQGLRLIYYSQIVNDFQKGDIAEGYSVSREKKESFPLTVTSAQKNPTAFYLCASGDREAFFGQGTRLTVV.

This clone was observed a few times. The chain has TRBV2 and TRBJ2-2; the D gene is possibly TRBD2 (5 bases). The CDR3 totals 13 residues. CDR1 is SNHLY, CDR2 FYNNEI, per germline. The V end was cut by 3 bases, the J end by 7 bases, with 9 bases between. The CDR3 loop reads CASSDTGYGELFF. DNA of the CDR3: TGTGCCAGCAGTGATACGGGATACGGGGAGCTGTTTTTT.